The 13 T cell receptor beta chains listed next were all sequenced from one sample in a study of blood T cell repertoires in COVID-19. Sequencing was performed with immunoSEQ multiplex PCR; in TCRdb, only in-frame clones are kept and a portion is missing. The sample lists some 220,000 clones; 84% were seen once. Sequenced: peripheral blood. The receptor source for this set is a woman aged 55-69 years with acute or convalescent COVID-19.

This clone came up a few times. The rearrangement joins TRBV7-3 to TRBJ2-1; D not resolved. The germline gives CDR1 SGHTA, CDR2 FQGTGA. V lost 0 bases and J 7 bases, leaving 7 bases between the germline ends. The CDR3 sequence is 13 residues long. The CDR3 DNA reads as TGTGCCAGCAGCTTAACGAGGTGGAATGAGCAGTTCTTC. Translating it yields CASSLTRWNEQFF.

This rearrangement joins TRBV6-6 to TRBJ1-1, with TRBD1 matching over 7 bases. The CDR3 is made up of 14 amino acids. The germline gives CDR1 MNHNY, CDR2 SVGAGI (reference sequence). Trimming at V came to 7 bases and at J to 1 base, leaving 6 bases not matched to a gene. CDR3 region: CASTETGSNTEAFF. For the CDR3, the DNA is TGTGCCAGCACGGAGACAGGGTCGAACACTGAAGCTTTCTTT.

J is TRBJ1-6 and V is TRBV6-5; no firm D call. The CDR3 consists of 14 residues. The germline gives CDR1 MNHEY, CDR2 SVGAGI. Trimming removed 6 bases at V and 7 bases at J, with 13 bases between. CDR3 nucleotide sequence: TGTGCCAGCAGCCCCGCGGGCAAAAATTCACCCCTCCACTTT. This codes for CASSPAGKNSPLHF.

The rearrangement links TRBV6-2 or TRBV6-3 to TRBJ1-1; 7 bases are shared with TRBD1. The germline CDR1 and CDR2 sequences are MNHEY and SVGEGT. CDR3 size: 15 residues. V dropped 2 bases and J dropped 7; count of bases not matched to a gene: 10. The CDR3: CASSYPTGTISEAFF. The CDR3 coding sequence is TGTGCCAGCAGTTACCCGACAGGGACGATTAGTGAAGCTTTCTTT.

V usage is TRBV12-5 and J usage is TRBJ2-7; 14 positions agree with TRBD2. Germline CDR1 reads LGHNT; CDR2 reads FRNRAP. CDR3 size: 19 residues. Losses at the gene ends were 0 bases for V and 6 bases for J; bases not matched to a gene: 13. CDR3 in amino acids: CASGLVEWPGLAGDGEQYF. For the CDR3, the DNA is TGTGCTAGTGGTTTGGTGGAATGGCCGGGACTAGCGGGGGACGGCGAGCAGTACTTC.

The V call is TRBV30, the J call TRBJ2-7; TRBD1 is a possible D gene (5 bases). From germline, CDR1 is GTSNPN and CDR2 SVGIG (reference sequence). The V and J ends lost 3 bases and 0 bases respectively, with 9 bases between them. The CDR3 covers 13 residues. The CDR3 loop is CAWRQVISYEQYF. CDR3 DNA: TGTGCCTGGAGACAGGTTATCTCCTACGAGCAGTACTTC.

The V gene is TRBV5-6, the J gene TRBJ2-5; 10 bases align to TRBD2. The V and J ends lost 7 bases and 2 bases, in that order; junction bases with no gene match: 14. The CDR3 has 17 amino acids. CDR1 is SGHDT, CDR2 YYEEEE, per germline. This chain's CDR3 is CASLRSGGAGRQETQYF. The CDR3 coding sequence is TGTGCCAGCCTTCGAAGCGGGGGGGCCGGGAGGCAAGAGACCCAGTACTTC.

The rearrangement links TRBV30 to TRBJ2-7; 8 nucleotides match TRBD2. J lost 5 bases, V lost 0 bases, and 6 bases had no gene match. The CDR3 loop spans 14 amino acids. From germline, CDR1 is GTSNPN and CDR2 SVGIG (reference sequence). CDR3 in DNA: TGTGCCTGGAGTGTCGGGACTAGGAGGCACGAGCAGTACTTC. Its translation is CAWSVGTRRHEQYF.

CDR3 region: CASSLLTEANEQFF. The CDR3 bases are TGTGCCAGCTCGCTGTTAACTGAGGCCAATGAGCAGTTCTTC. The genes are TRBV6-6 and TRBJ2-1; D remains unclear. There are 14 residues in the CDR3. V lost 8 bases and J lost 6, with 17 bases in between. Germline CDR1 and CDR2: MNHNY and SVGAGI (reference sequence).

This chain connects TRBV3-1 (or the pseudogene TRBV3-2) to TRBJ1-1; 10 bases map to TRBD1. The CDR3 covers 13 residues. The J segment lost 4 bases and the V segment lost 6 bases, leaving 2 bases of the junction unmatched. Germline V gene lookup returns CDR1 LGHDT and CDR2 YNNKEL (reference sequence). The CDR3 coding sequence is TGTGCCAGCAGTTGGACAGGGGGCACTGAAGCTTTCTTT. Translation gives CASSWTGGTEAFF.

The gene calls are TRBV7-9 and TRBJ1-2; tentative D call: TRBD1 (5 bases). Germline V gene sequence: CDR1 SEHNR, CDR2 FQNEAQ (reference sequence). V was trimmed by 4 bases and J by 1 base, leaving 13 bases between them. CDR3 length: 15 amino acids. As DNA, the CDR3 is TGTGCCAGCAGCTACCAAACAGGAGTTAACTATGGCTACACCTTC. Translation: CASSYQTGVNYGYTF.

V and J are TRBV27 and TRBJ1-1; 8 bases agree with TRBD1. After removal of 5 bases from V and 6 bases from J, the junction contained 8 bases not matched to a gene. The germline V gene encodes CDR1 MNHEY and CDR2 SMNVEV (reference sequence). The CDR3 runs to 14 residues. CDR3 sequence: CASSIGQGGAEAFF. Written as DNA, the CDR3 is TGTGCCAGCAGTATTGGACAGGGAGGCGCTGAAGCTTTCTTT.

The rearrangement links TRBV30 to TRBJ2-1; 8 bases fit TRBD2. V dropped 4 bases and J dropped 8; count of bases not matched to a gene: 7. CDR3 length equals 13 residues. The germline gives CDR1 GTSNPN, CDR2 SVGIG (reference sequence). This chain's CDR3 is CAWNAGGAHEQFF. CDR3 bases: TGTGCCTGGAACGCCGGGGGGGCCCATGAGCAGTTCTTC.